The present T cell receptor beta chain was sequenced within a study of vaccination and CD4 T cells after COVID-19. At the Johns Hopkins FTIC core, DNA taken from cultured CD4+ T cells was sequenced by way of the Oncomine TCR Beta short-read assay. From the PCR reads, TCRdb called clonotypes with MiXCR, one entry per CDR3 protein. Of under 20,000 distinct CDR3 sequences in the sample, 44% were seen once. Regarding this clonotype: Its antigen is still unknown.

As for treatment: roughly ten-day PBMC culture with coronavirus spike peptide pools or control peptides (ViraFEST assay). The authors cultured some 1.9 million PBMCs per well with roughly 9.8 IU/ml IL-2 and approximately 10 ug/ml peptide pools. Both day 3 and day 7 involved replacing half of the medium with fresh IL-2 medium. V was clipped by 4 bases and J by 7 bases; unmatched bases: 4. CDR1 and CDR2 from the germline V gene are LNHNV and YYDKDF (reference sequence). This CDR3 region has 13 residues. Sequenced material: CD4+ T cells from blood, cultured in vitro, taken before SARS-CoV-2 vaccination. The chain couples TRBV15 to TRBJ1-5; 7 bases match TRBD1. The source of this sequence is a human donor who had recovered from COVID-19. Written as DNA, the CDR3 is TGTGCCACCAGCACTGACAGGGCCCAGCCCCAGCATTTT. Translated: CATSTDRAQPQHF.